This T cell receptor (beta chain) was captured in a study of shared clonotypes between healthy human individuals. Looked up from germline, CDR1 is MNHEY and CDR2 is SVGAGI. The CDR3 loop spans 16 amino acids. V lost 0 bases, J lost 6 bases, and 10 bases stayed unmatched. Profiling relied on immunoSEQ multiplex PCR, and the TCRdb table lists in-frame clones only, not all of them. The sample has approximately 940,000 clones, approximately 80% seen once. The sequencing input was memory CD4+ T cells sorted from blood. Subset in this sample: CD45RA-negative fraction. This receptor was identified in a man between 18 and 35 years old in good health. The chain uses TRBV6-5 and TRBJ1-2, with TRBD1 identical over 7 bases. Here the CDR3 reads CASSYSMQAGGDGYTF. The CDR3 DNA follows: TGTGCCAGCAGTTACTCGATGCAGGCAGGGGGTGATGGCTACACCTTC.